The 8 T cell receptor beta chains listed next were all sequenced from one sample in a study of blood T cell repertoires in COVID-19. Produced via immunoSEQ multiplex PCR; TCRdb's table is partial and in-frame only. This sample has about 320,000 clones, with approximately 88% found just once. Sequenced sample: peripheral blood. The receptors were gathered from a woman aged 25 to 39 with COVID-19, enrolled during active disease.

The chain is built from TRBV2 and TRBJ2-1; 11 bases map to TRBD1. This CDR3 is 16 amino acids long. The ends lost 2 bases at V and 6 bases at J; junction bases unmatched: 6. Germline CDR1 is SNHLY and CDR2 is FYNNEI. The CDR3 sequence is CASSEPYGTGGNEQFF. CDR3 nucleotides: TGTGCCAGCAGTGAACCCTACGGGACAGGGGGCAATGAGCAGTTCTTC.

The V gene is TRBV19, the J gene TRBJ1-5; no firm D call. The CDR3 has 15 amino acids. V lost 3 bases to trimming and J lost 1 base, with 10 bases between them. Germline CDR1 is LNHDA and CDR2 is SQIVND (reference sequence). CDR3 DNA: TGTGCCAGTAGTATGGGTCGACTGAGCAATCAGCCCCAGCATTTT. Translation: CASSMGRLSNQPQHF.

The genes are TRBV7-9 and TRBJ1-2; D might be TRBD1 (5 bases). The germline CDR1 and CDR2 sequences are SEHNR and FQNEAQ (reference sequence). V was cut by 4 bases and J by 7 bases, with 19 bases left in between. This CDR3 region has 15 residues. For the CDR3, the DNA is TGTGCCAGCAGCTCCCACGCGGGGGAGGAAGGTGGCTACACCTTC. Its protein is CASSSHAGEEGGYTF.

The chain uses TRBV7-9 and TRBJ1-2; 7 bases match TRBD1. V shed 1 base and J 2 bases; nucleotides not matched to a gene: 7. The CDR3 length is 16 residues. Germline CDR1 SEHNR, CDR2 FQNEAQ (reference sequence). CDR3 bases: TGTGCCAGCAGCTTAGGCGGACAGGTGGGGAACTATGGCTACACCTTC. As protein: CASSLGGQVGNYGYTF.

The chain recombines TRBV5-5 with TRBJ1-3; D gene uncertain. In germline, CDR1 is SGHKS, CDR2 YYEKEE (reference sequence). Trimming took off 1 base at V and 2 bases at J, with 10 bases between the two ends. The CDR3 is 15 residues long. CDR3 region: CASSLHFSAGNTIYF. CDR3 nucleotide sequence: TGTGCCAGCAGCTTGCATTTTTCGGCTGGAAACACCATATATTTT.

V is TRBV3-1 (or the pseudogene TRBV3-2) and J is TRBJ1-2, with D unclear. Germline V lookup: CDR1 LGHDT, CDR2 YNNKEL (reference sequence). The CDR3 consists of 14 residues. V was pared by 4 bases and J by 8 bases, with 17 bases between. The CDR3 bases are TGTGCCAGCAGCCTCGCCGGGGTAAAATCGGGCTACACCTTC. It encodes CASSLAGVKSGYTF.

The chain combines TRBV18 with TRBJ1-3, with a possible D match to TRBD1 (5 bases). The V end was cut by 2 bases, the J end by 4 bases, with 9 bases between. The germline V gene has CDR1 KGHSH and CDR2 LQKENI. The CDR3 is 14 residues long. The CDR3 is CASSPGTSGNTIYF. The CDR3 DNA sequence: TGTGCCAGCTCACCAGGGACTTCGGGAAACACCATATATTTT. The variable domain in full, with the rest retrieved from reference TRBV18 and TRBJ1-3, is NAGVMQNPRHLVRRRGQEARLRCSPMKGHSHVYWYRQLPEEGLKFMVYLQKENIIDESGMPKERFSAEFPKEGPSILRIQQVVRGDSAAYFCASSPGTSGNTIYFGEGSWLTVV.

The chain carries TRBV5-4 and TRBJ2-7; unclear D gene. The V gene lost 1 base and the J gene lost 3 bases, with 11 bases spanning the gap. The CDR3 totals 14 residues. Per germline, CDR1 SGHNT and CDR2 YYREEE (reference sequence). The CDR3 coding sequence is TGTGCCAGCAGCTTGATTCCGGGTAACTACGAGCAGTACTTC. The encoded protein is CASSLIPGNYEQYF. The variable domain in full, completed from reference TRBV5-4 and TRBJ2-7, reads ETGVTQSPTHLIKTRGQQVTLRCSSQSGHNTVSWYQQALGQGPQFIFQYYREEENGRGNFPPRFSGLQFPNYSSELNVNALELDDSALYLCASSLIPGNYEQYFGPGTRLTVT.